This T cell receptor (beta chain) was identified in a study of circulating CD8 cells and anti-PD-1 response in melanoma. Study-wide context: Nivolumab was given intravenously at 3 mg/kg every 2 weeks. Responders had complete or partial responses; non-responders had stable or progressive disease.

The QIAseq Immune Repertoire TCR panel built the libraries from roughly 15 ng of total RNA. TCRdb re-derived calls from the reads in MiXCR, one entry per CDR3 protein. Among 1,300 or so distinct CDR3 sequences listed, about 10% were seen once. Within the sample, this clonotype is medium-sized. Its antigen remains unidentified. Four subsets defined by PD-1 and/or TIGIT were sorted from live CD3+CD8+TCRalphabeta+ cells. Study-level points and caveats: Clonotype sharing was highest between DPOS and TIGIT subsets. Peptide assays on expanded sorted subsets replaced tumor-based reactivity testing.

The CDR3 is 16 residues long. Germline assignment: CDR1 SQVTM and CDR2 ANQGSEA. Trimming left V 1 base short and J 7 bases short, with 23 bases between. The V call is TRBV29-1, the J call TRBJ2-7; D not certain. Here the sequenced sample was CD8+ T cells from PBMCs, taken at baseline or after one month of anti-PD-1 therapy (not recorded which). The clonotype originates from a human donor with melanoma. DNA for the CDR3: TGCAGCGTTGAAGTGTGGGATACCCGGCATCCGGGTGAGCAGTACTTC. Its translation: CSVEVWDTRHPGEQYF.